Each of the 27 T cell receptor beta chains below was sequenced from the same sample in a study of CD8 T cells in Susac syndrome. It was with random hexamers that roughly 0.45 to 1 ug RNA was reverse transcribed. TCRdb used MiXCR to reprocess the immunoSEQ multiplex PCR reads, holding one entry per CDR3 protein. This sample carries about 130,000 distinct CDR3 sequences, around 80% of them seen once, and the ten largest clones take 0.45% to 0.65%. Sequenced sample: CD8+ T cells from PBMCs. The receptors were sampled from a human donor with multiple sclerosis.

This chain joins TRBV20-1 and TRBJ2-2, with a weak D call TRBD2 (6 bases). V lost 1 base to trimming and J lost 2 bases, with 14 bases between them. Germline values: CDR1 DFQATT, CDR2 SNEGSKA (reference sequence). The CDR3 runs to 16 residues. Written as DNA, the CDR3 is TGCAGTGCTAGAGGGGCGGGACGTTTTAACACCGGGGAGCTGTTTTTT. Translating it yields CSARGAGRFNTGELFF.

The chain is built from TRBV11-2 and TRBJ2-1, with 13 nucleotides matching TRBD2. V was pared by 4 bases and J by 8 bases, with 11 bases of the junction left unmatched. The CDR3 consists of 17 residues. Germline V lookup: CDR1 SGHAT, CDR2 FQNNGV. CDR3 sequence reads: CASSSHKLAGGTDEQFF. The CDR3 nucleotides are TGTGCCAGCAGCTCCCACAAACTAGCGGGAGGGACGGATGAGCAGTTCTTC.

The V gene is TRBV5-1, the J gene TRBJ2-7; no reliable D call. The CDR3 loop spans 12 amino acids. V was shortened by 2 bases and J by 1 base, with 4 bases between the two germline ends. CDR1 is SGHRS and CDR2 is YFSETQ in the germline V gene. This chain's CDR3 is CASSLHSYEQYF. DNA of the CDR3: TGCGCCAGCAGCTTACATTCCTACGAGCAGTACTTC.

CDR3 DNA: TGTGCCAGCAGTTTCGCCAGGTATGAAGCTTTCTTT. Translation gives CASSFARYEAFF. This chain links TRBV28 with TRBJ1-1; D unresolved. CDR3 length equals 12 residues. In germline, CDR1 is MDHEN, CDR2 SYDVKM. Trimming removed 3 bases from V and 7 bases from J, with 9 bases in between.

This clonotype occurred a few times. The chain has TRBV7-6 and TRBJ2-1; D not certain. V lost 1 base to trimming and J lost 7 bases, with 5 bases between them. The CDR3 length is 12 residues. Germline V gives CDR1 SGHVS, CDR2 FNYEAQ. The CDR3 bases are TGTGCCAGCAGCTTAGTGGCTAATGAGCAGTTCTTC. As protein: CASSLVANEQFF.

The chain is built from TRBV11-2 and TRBJ2-5, with D perhaps assigned TRBD1 or TRBD2 (5 bases each). The CDR3 totals 16 residues. The germline CDR1 and CDR2 sequences are SGHAT and FQNNGV. V shed 3 bases and J shed 2 bases, with 16 bases lying between them. The CDR3 DNA sequence: TGTGCCAGCAGCTTTTCCGGGGTGGGGGATCAAGAGACCCAGTACTTC. This translates into CASSFSGVGDQETQYF. Complete variable domain (other parts from reference TRBV11-2 and TRBJ2-5): EAGVAQSPRYKIIEKRQSVAFWCNPISGHATLYWYQQILGQGPKLLIQFQNNGVVDDSQLPKDRFSAERLKGVDSTLKIQPAKLEDSAVYLCASSFSGVGDQETQYFGPGTRLLVL.

The gene calls are TRBV2 and TRBJ1-2, with a weak D call TRBD1 (6 bases). Trimming stripped 3 bases from V and 2 bases from J, with 16 bases between. The germline gives CDR1 SNHLY, CDR2 FYNNEI. The CDR3 is 16 residues long. In nucleotides, the CDR3 is TGTGCCAGCAGTGAGTGGCTGGGACAACTAAACTATGGCTACACCTTC. Encoded protein: CASSEWLGQLNYGYTF.

This clonotype showed up just a few times. This chain links TRBV7-9 with TRBJ2-7, with 8 bases that match TRBD1. Germline V gene lookup returns CDR1 SEHNR and CDR2 FQNEAQ (reference sequence). Trimming cost V 5 bases and J 0 bases; bases outside gene matches: 6. This CDR3 has 15 amino acids. The DNA for the CDR3 is TGTGCCAGCAGCCCAGGGGGCAGGAGCTCCTACGAGCAGTACGTC. This sequence encodes CASSPGGRSSYEQYV.

This clonotype was observed a few times. Here the CDR3 DNA reads TGTGCCAGCAGCGACAGGGGGCGGGCCACCGGGGAGCTGTTTTTT. This encodes CASSDRGRATGELFF. The J gene is TRBJ2-2, the V gene TRBV9; 9 nucleotides agree with TRBD1. The CDR3 covers 15 residues. Germline V gene sequence: CDR1 SGDLS, CDR2 YYNGEE. With V trimmed by 3 bases and J by 4 bases, 4 bases remained unmatched. The full variable domain, completed using reference TRBV9 and TRBJ2-2, is DSGVTQTPKHLITATGQRVTLRCSPRSGDLSVYWYQQSLDQGLQFLIQYYNGEERAKGNILERFSAQQFPDLHSELNLSSLELGDSALYFCASSDRGRATGELFFGEGSRLTVL.

CDR3 in amino acids: CASSPSQGAYYNEQFF. The DNA for the CDR3 is TGTGCCAGCAGTCCCTCACAGGGGGCGTATTACAATGAGCAGTTCTTC. The chain couples TRBV27 to TRBJ2-1; TRBD1 aligns across 9 bases. The germline gives CDR1 MNHEY, CDR2 SMNVEV (reference sequence). The length of the CDR3 is 16 residues. V gave up 5 bases and J gave up 4 bases; unmatched junction bases: 9.

The V and J genes are TRBV30 and TRBJ2-4; D possibly corresponds to TRBD1 (5 bases). The CDR3 runs 17 residues. The germline V gene has CDR1 GTSNPN and CDR2 SVGIG (reference sequence). The ends were cut back, 2 bases at V and 2 bases at J, with 19 bases in the middle. The CDR3 DNA is TGTGCCTGGAGTTCGACAGCCGACCTAGTGCCCAAAAACATTCAGTACTTC. It specifies CAWSSTADLVPKNIQYF.

The sample holds one count of this clonotype. This chain links TRBV5-5 with TRBJ1-5; D gene ambiguous. V gave up 2 bases and J gave up 0 bases, with 9 bases separating them. The CDR3 runs 15 residues. Germline values: CDR1 SGHKS, CDR2 YYEKEE (reference sequence). For the CDR3, the DNA is TGTGCCAGCAGCTTCGGTGGATTTAGCAATCAGCCCCAGCATTTT. Its translation: CASSFGGFSNQPQHF.

The V call is TRBV4-1, the J call TRBJ1-5; TRBD1 matches 7 bases. Germline V gives CDR1 MGHRA, CDR2 YSYEKL. The ends lost 8 bases at V and 4 bases at J; junction bases unmatched: 11. CDR3 length: 15 residues. The CDR3 reads CASDQRTGPNQPQHF. The CDR3 DNA follows: TGCGCCAGCGACCAACGGACAGGCCCGAATCAGCCCCAGCATTTT.

This chain connects TRBV3-1 to TRBJ1-1; a weak D match, TRBD1 (5 bases). There are 15 residues in the CDR3. Trimming cost V 0 bases and J 3 bases, with 11 bases left between them. Germline CDR1 is LGHDT and CDR2 is YNNKEL (reference sequence). CDR3 nucleotides: TGTGCCAGCAGCCAAGATTGGGGGGAAGACACTGAAGCTTTCTTT. Amino acids: CASSQDWGEDTEAFF. Looking up the rest from reference TRBV3-1 and TRBJ1-1 gives the full variable domain: DTAVSQTPKYLVTQMGNDKSIKCEQNLGHDTMYWYKQDSKKFLKIMFSYNNKELIINETVPNRFSPKSPDKAHLNLHINSLELGDSAVYFCASSQDWGEDTEAFFGQGTRLTVV.

The J gene is TRBJ2-3, the V gene TRBV7-9; TRBD1 aligns across 11 bases. Germline-derived CDR1 and CDR2 are SEHNR and FQNEAQ (reference sequence). The junction had 7 bases not matched to a gene; V was cut back by 5 bases and J by 3 bases. CDR3 length: 16 residues. The DNA of the CDR3 is TGTGCCAGCAGCCTGCGGACAGGGGGCATAACAGATACGCAGTATTTT. Translating it yields CASSLRTGGITDTQYF. Variable domain in full (rest from reference TRBV7-9 and TRBJ2-3): DTGVSQNPRHKITKRGQNVTFRCDPISEHNRLYWYRQTLGQGPEFLTYFQNEAQLEKSRLLSDRFSAERPKGSFSTLEIQRTEQGDSAMYLCASSLRTGGITDTQYFGPGTRLTVL.

This rearrangement joins TRBV21-1 to TRBJ2-6; the table's D call, TRBD2, has no DNA check behind it. TRBV21-1 is a pseudogene. This CDR3 has 19 amino acids. DNA for the CDR3: TGTGCCAGCGGCACGAAAACTAGCGGGGTTATCTCTGGGGCCAACGTCCTGACTTTC. Protein product: CASGTKTSGVISGANVLTF.

DNA for the CDR3: TGTGCCAGCAGCGGCGGGACACCTGAAGCTTTCTTT. Translation gives CASSGGTPEAFF. The V gene is TRBV13, the J gene TRBJ1-1, with a tentative D call TRBD1 (6 bases). Trimming cost V 5 bases and J 6 bases, with 10 bases left between them. Germline CDR1 is PRHDT and CDR2 is FYEKMQ (reference sequence). The CDR3 loop spans 12 amino acids.

This chain links TRBV20-1 with TRBJ2-3; D possibly corresponds to TRBD2 (6 bases). V was cut by 6 bases and J by 2 bases, with 21 bases left in between. The CDR3 contains 16 residues. From germline, CDR1 is DFQATT and CDR2 SNEGSKA (reference sequence). This CDR3 reads CSARPSGGMATDTQYF. In nucleotides, the CDR3 is TGCAGTGCCCGCCCCTCGGGCGGGATGGCCACAGATACGCAGTATTTT.

The rearrangement links TRBV27 to TRBJ2-7, with D perhaps TRBD1 or TRBD2 (5 bases each). The germline gives CDR1 MNHEY, CDR2 SMNVEV (reference sequence). The CDR3 extends over 13 amino acids. Trimming cost V 7 bases and J 7 bases, with 17 bases left between them. In DNA, the CDR3 is TGTGCCAGCACCTCCCAGGGAGTGGGTGAGCAGTACTTC. This gives the protein CASTSQGVGEQYF.

The chain employs TRBV6-2 or TRBV6-3 and TRBJ2-1; D is perhaps TRBD1 (5 bases). V lost 5 bases, J lost 4 bases, and 12 bases lay in between. Germline CDR1 reads MNHEY; CDR2 reads SVGEGT. This CDR3 has 14 amino acids. In DNA form, the CDR3 reads TGTGCCAGCAGTCTTAGCAGGGCTTACAATGAGCAGTTCTTC. This codes for CASSLSRAYNEQFF.

The rearrangement joins TRBV9 to TRBJ1-4; TRBD1 matches 8 bases. The trim removed 3 bases at V and 6 bases at J, leaving 10 bases unmatched. Germline V gene data show CDR1 as SGDLS and CDR2 as YYNGEE. CDR3 length: 16 amino acids. This CDR3 reads CASSGDTGTGDEKLFF. CDR3 DNA sequence: TGTGCCAGCAGCGGAGACACCGGGACAGGAGATGAAAAACTGTTTTTT.

The CDR3 DNA reads TGCGCCAGCAGCTTGGAGGGGCAACCCTACGAGCAGTACTTC. As protein: CASSLEGQPYEQYF. V gene TRBV5-1 combines with J gene TRBJ2-7; a possible D gene is TRBD1 (5 bases). Germline loops: CDR1 SGHRS, CDR2 YFSETQ. The CDR3 runs 14 residues. Trimming pared 0 bases from V and 2 bases from J, leaving 9 bases between.

The chain is built from TRBV9 and TRBJ2-1, with a weak D call TRBD2 (5 bases). Germline V gives CDR1 SGDLS, CDR2 YYNGEE. V lost 0 bases to trimming and J lost 6 bases, with 19 bases between them. The CDR3 loop spans 17 amino acids. CDR3 in DNA: TGTGCCAGCAGCGTAGGAGGGTCACCCAGCTACCTCAATGAGCAGTTCTTC. Translated, it gives CASSVGGSPSYLNEQFF.

The rearrangement links TRBV11-2 to TRBJ1-1; D uncertain. The V gene's germline CDR1 is SGHAT and CDR2 FQNNGV. Trimming shortened V by 0 bases and J by 0 bases, and 5 bases separated the two germline ends. This CDR3 contains 14 residues. CDR3 coding DNA: TGTGCCAGCAGCTTAGACGGACTGAACACTGAAGCTTTCTTT. It encodes CASSLDGLNTEAFF.

V gene TRBV12-3 or TRBV12-4 combines with J gene TRBJ2-1; the D is unclear. This CDR3 spans 14 amino acids. The V gene lost 3 bases and the J gene lost 3 bases, with 9 bases spanning the gap. CDR3 amino acids: CASSFSVYYNEQFF. Written as DNA, the CDR3 is TGTGCCAGCAGTTTCTCTGTCTACTACAATGAGCAGTTCTTC.

This clonotype was seen once. The chain joins TRBV19 to TRBJ2-1, with no clear D. The CDR3 contains 15 residues. Germline V gene data show CDR1 as LNHDA and CDR2 as SQIVND (reference sequence). V was trimmed by 2 bases and J by 6 bases, leaving 14 bases between them. The CDR3 is CASSIMSASPNEQFF. In DNA, the CDR3 is TGTGCCAGTAGTATAATGTCTGCCAGCCCCAATGAGCAGTTCTTC.

This clonotype was seen repeatedly, ten times or more. The chain combines TRBV7-9 with TRBJ2-1, with 9 bases fitting TRBD2. Looked up from germline, CDR1 is SEHNR and CDR2 is FQNEAQ (reference sequence). The trim removed 0 bases at V and 7 bases at J, leaving 4 bases unmatched. This CDR3 spans 15 amino acids. The CDR3 spells CASSLASGRRNEQFF. The CDR3 DNA is TGTGCCAGCAGCTTAGCGAGCGGGAGGAGGAATGAGCAGTTCTTC.